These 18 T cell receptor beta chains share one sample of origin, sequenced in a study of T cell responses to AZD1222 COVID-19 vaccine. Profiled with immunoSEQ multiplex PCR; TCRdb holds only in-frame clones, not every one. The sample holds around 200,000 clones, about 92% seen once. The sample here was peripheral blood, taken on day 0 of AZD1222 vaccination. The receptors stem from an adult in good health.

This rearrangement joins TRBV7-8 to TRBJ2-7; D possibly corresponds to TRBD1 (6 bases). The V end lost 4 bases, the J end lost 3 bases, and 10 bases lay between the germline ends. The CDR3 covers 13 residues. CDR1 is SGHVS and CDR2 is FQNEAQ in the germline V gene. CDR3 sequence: CASSSKTGYEQYF. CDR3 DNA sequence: TGTGCCAGCAGCTCAAAGACAGGCTACGAGCAGTACTTC.

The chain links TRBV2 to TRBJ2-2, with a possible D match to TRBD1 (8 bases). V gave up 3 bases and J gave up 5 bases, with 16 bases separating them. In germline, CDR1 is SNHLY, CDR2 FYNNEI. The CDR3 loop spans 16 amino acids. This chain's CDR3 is CASSEHRGGGTGELFF. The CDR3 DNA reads TGTGCCAGCAGTGAGCACAGGGGGGGAGGAACCGGGGAGCTGTTTTTT.

The DNA for the CDR3 is TGTGCCAGCAGACAGGGTAGCGACGGGGAGCTGTTTTTT. It yields the protein CASRQGSDGELFF. The J gene is TRBJ2-2, the V gene TRBV5-6, with a tentative D call TRBD1 (6 bases). Germline lookup yields CDR1 SGHDT and CDR2 YYEEEE. Trimming pared 5 bases from V and 7 bases from J, leaving 12 bases between. There are 13 residues in the CDR3.

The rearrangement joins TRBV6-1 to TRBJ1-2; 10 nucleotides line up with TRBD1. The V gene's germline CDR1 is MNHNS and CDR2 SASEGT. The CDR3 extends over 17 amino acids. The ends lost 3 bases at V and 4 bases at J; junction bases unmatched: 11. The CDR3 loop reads CASSDGGQGTFGYGYTF. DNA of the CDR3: TGTGCCAGCAGTGACGGGGGACAGGGGACCTTTGGCTATGGCTACACCTTC.

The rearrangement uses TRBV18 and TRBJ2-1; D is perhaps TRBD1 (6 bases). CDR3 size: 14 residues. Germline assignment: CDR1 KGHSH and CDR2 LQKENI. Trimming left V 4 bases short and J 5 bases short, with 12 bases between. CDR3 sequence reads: CASSLTQGNNEQFF. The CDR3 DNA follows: TGTGCCAGCTCACTAACGCAGGGGAACAATGAGCAGTTCTTC.

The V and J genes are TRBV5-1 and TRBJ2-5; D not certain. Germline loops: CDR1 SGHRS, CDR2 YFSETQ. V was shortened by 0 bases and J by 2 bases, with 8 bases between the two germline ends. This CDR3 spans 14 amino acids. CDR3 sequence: CASSLGHPQETQYF. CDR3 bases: TGCGCCAGCAGCTTGGGGCACCCGCAAGAGACCCAGTACTTC.

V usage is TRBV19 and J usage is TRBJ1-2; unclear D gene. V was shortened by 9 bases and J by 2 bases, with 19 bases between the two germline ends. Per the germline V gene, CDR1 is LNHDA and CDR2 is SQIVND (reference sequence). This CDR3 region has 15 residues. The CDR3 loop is CASGSRSTENYGYTF. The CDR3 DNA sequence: TGTGCCAGCGGTTCTCGCTCCACGGAGAACTATGGCTACACCTTC.

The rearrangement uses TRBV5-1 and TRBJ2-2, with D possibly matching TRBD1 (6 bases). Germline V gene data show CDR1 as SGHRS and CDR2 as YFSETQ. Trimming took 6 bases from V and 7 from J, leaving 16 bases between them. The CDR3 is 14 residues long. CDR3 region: CASTPPGADGELFF. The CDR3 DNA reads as TGCGCCAGCACCCCTCCAGGGGCTGACGGGGAGCTGTTTTTT.

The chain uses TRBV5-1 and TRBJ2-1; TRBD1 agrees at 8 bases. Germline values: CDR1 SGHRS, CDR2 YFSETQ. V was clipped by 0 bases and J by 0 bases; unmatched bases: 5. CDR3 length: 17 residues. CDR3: CASSLGTGPSSYNEQFF. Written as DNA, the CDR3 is TGCGCCAGCAGCTTGGGGACAGGGCCAAGCTCCTACAATGAGCAGTTCTTC.

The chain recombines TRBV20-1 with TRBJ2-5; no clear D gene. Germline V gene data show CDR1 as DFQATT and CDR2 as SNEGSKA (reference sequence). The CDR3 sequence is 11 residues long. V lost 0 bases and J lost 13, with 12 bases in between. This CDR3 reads CSARDSGVRYF. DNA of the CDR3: TGCAGTGCTAGAGATTCTGGGGTGCGGTACTTC.

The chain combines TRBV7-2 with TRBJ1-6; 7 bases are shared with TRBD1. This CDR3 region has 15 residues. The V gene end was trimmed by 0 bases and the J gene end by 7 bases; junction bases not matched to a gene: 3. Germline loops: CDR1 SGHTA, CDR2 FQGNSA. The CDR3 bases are TGTGCCAGCAGCTTAGCTGGGACAGCCAATTCACCCCTCCACTTT. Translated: CASSLAGTANSPLHF.

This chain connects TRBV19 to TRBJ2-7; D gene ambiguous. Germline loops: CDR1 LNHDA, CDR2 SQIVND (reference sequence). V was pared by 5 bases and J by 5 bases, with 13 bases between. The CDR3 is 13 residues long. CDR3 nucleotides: TGTGCCAGTAGTCTGGCTATAAGAGACGAGCAGTACTTC. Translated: CASSLAIRDEQYF.

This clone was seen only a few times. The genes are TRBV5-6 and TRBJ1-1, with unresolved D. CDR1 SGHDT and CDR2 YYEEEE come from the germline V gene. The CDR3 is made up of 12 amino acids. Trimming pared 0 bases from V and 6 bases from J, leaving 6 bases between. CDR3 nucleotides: TGTGCCAGCAGCTTGGGTGAGGCTGAAGCTTTCTTT. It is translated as CASSLGEAEAFF.

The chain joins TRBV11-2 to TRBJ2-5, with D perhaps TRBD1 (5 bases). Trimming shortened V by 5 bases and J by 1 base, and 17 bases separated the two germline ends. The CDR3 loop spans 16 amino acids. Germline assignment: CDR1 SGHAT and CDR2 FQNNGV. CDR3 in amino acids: CASSIGIAQGQETQYF. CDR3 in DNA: TGTGCCAGCAGCATAGGCATTGCGCAGGGCCAAGAGACCCAGTACTTC.

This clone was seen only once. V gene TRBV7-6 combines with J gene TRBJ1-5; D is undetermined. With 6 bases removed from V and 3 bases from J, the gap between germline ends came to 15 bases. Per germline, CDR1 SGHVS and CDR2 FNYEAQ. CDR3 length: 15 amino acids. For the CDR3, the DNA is TGTGCCAGCAGTCCGGACGGCAGTACCAATCAGCCCCAGCATTTT. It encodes CASSPDGSTNQPQHF.

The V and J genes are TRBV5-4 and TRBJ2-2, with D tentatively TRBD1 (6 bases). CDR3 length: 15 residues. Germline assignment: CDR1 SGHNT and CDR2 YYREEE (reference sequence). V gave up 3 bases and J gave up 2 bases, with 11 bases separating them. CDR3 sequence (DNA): TGTGCCAGCAGCTCCACAGGGCCCAACACCGGGGAGCTGTTTTTT. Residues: CASSSTGPNTGELFF.

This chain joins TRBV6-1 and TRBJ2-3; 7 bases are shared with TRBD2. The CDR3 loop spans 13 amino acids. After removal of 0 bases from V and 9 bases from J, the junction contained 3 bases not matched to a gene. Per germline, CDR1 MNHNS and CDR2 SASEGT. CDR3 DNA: TGTGCCAGCAGTGAAGCAACTAGCGTAACGCAGTATTTT. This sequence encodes CASSEATSVTQYF.

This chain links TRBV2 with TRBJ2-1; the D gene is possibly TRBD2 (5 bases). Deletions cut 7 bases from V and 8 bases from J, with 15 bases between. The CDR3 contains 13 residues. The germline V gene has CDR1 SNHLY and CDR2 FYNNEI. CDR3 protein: CASMGSLRDEQFF. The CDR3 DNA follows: TGTGCCAGCATGGGGAGCCTCCGTGATGAGCAGTTCTTC.